This TCR beta chain was sequenced for a study of cytomegalovirus exposure and HLA in healthy donors. Overall study: Among approximately 400 genotyped donors, 80% to 90% fell in the Caucasian-associated ancestry cluster. Study-level findings and limits: DRB1 showed the most TCR associations and HLA-C the fewest in a later analysis, as rates varied by HLA locus. In a later analysis, V- and J-gene trimming of beta chains associated with a DCLRE1C missense variant, replicated independently.

Primers included in the PCR were 60 Vbeta and 13 Jbeta primers. Original methodology: In a later analysis, the count reached 75 million to 90 million unique TCR beta chains, with about 9.9 million shared. Sequencing used immunoSEQ multiplex PCR; TCRdb keeps in-frame clones, though not all of them. V, J and clone size reflect that table, while D and trimming were determined from the DNA. The data show 85,000 to 100,000 clones, around 82% seen once. The CDR3 contains 14 residues. The V gene's germline CDR1 is MNHNY and CDR2 SVGAGI (reference sequence). The V gene lost 4 bases and the J gene lost 2 bases, with 11 bases spanning the gap. Concerning this clone itself: No antigen is known for it.

The V gene is TRBV6-6, the J gene TRBJ1-2; D is ambiguous. The TCR was taken from a woman in her sixties in good health and CMV-seronegative. The sample consisted of PBMCs. The CDR3 region is CASSSNGLNYGYTF. The CDR3 DNA follows: TGTGCCAGCAGTTCCAATGGACTGAACTATGGCTACACCTTC.